The source of this TCR beta chain is a study of T cells in tumors after PD-1 blockade. Overall study context: Daily vismodegib 150 mg continued in a subset of anti-PD-1-treated patients. Peripheral blood samples averaged approximately 33,000 unique clonotypes and roughly 110,000 templates.

The data were produced by immunoSEQ multiplex PCR, yet TCRdb's version contains in-frame clones alone and is incomplete. The table records under 75,000 clones, about 74% of them present only once. Regarding the study as a whole: Peripheral recruitment is suggested, as some novel exhausted tumor clones were in pre-treatment blood.

For this clone: Its specificity is not known.

V shed 4 bases and J shed 0 bases, with 13 bases lying between them. The CDR3 is 16 amino acids. The germline V gene has CDR1 MNHNS and CDR2 SASEGT. V and J are TRBV6-1 and TRBJ1-5, with a possible D match to TRBD1 (5 bases). The starting material was PBMCs, obtained after anti-PD-1 treatment. The TCR originated in a human donor with basal cell carcinoma. The CDR3 loop reads CASSADSWDSNQPQHF. The DNA of the CDR3 is TGTGCCAGCAGTGCCGACAGCTGGGATAGCAATCAGCCCCAGCATTTT.